The T cell receptor (beta chain) described here comes from a study of blood T cell repertoires in COVID-19. This clone appeared once. Original processing notes: Reference gene primer amplification yielded estimated nucleated cell counts. Clones were read by immunoSEQ multiplex PCR, and TCRdb kept only the in-frame ones, dropping some. Clonal size and the V and J genes are those of that table, whereas D and trimming came from the DNA. The sample holds under 150,000 clones, approximately 80% seen once. This receptor was obtained from a man between 65 and 85 years old with active or convalescent COVID-19. Source material: peripheral blood.

The CDR3 DNA follows: TGTGCCAGCAGTGGGACACAGGGGGCTGAAGCTTTCTTT. It specifies CASSGTQGAEAFF. V gene TRBV12-3 or TRBV12-4 combines with J gene TRBJ1-1, with 8 bases fitting TRBD1. Trimming removed 5 bases from V and 6 bases from J; junction bases left unmatched: 5. This CDR3 region has 13 residues.